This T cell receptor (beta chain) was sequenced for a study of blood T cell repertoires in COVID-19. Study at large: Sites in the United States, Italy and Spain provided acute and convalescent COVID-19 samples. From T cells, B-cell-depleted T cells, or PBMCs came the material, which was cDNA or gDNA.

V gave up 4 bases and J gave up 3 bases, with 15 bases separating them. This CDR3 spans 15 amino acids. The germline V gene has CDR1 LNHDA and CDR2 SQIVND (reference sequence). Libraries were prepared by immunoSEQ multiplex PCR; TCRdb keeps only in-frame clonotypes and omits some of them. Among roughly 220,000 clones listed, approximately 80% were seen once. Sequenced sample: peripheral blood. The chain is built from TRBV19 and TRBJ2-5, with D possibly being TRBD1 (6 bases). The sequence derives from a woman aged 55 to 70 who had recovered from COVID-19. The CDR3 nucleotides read TGTGCCAGTAGTAAAACGGACAGCCGGAAAGAGACCCAGTACTTC. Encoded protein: CASSKTDSRKETQYF.